Listed here are 20 T cell receptor beta chains from one sample, sequenced in a study of blood T cells in healthy people across ages. Primed by a sample-barcoded 5' primer and a J-beta primer mix, a second PCR proceeded for 7 to 11 cycles. From the 5' RACE reads, TCRdb called clonotypes with MiXCR, one entry per CDR3 protein. In the table there are hundreds of thousands of distinct CDR3 sequences, about 32% of which are singletons. Specimen: blood. The receptors originated from a woman aged 80 or older in good health.

This rearrangement joins TRBV20-1 to TRBJ2-7; either TRBD1 or TRBD2 may supply D (5 bases each). The CDR3 consists of 15 residues. CDR1 DFQATT and CDR2 SNEGSKA come from the germline V gene (reference sequence). Trimming pared 3 bases from V and 3 bases from J, leaving 18 bases between. The CDR3 sequence: CSARAPGRSYYEQYF. The CDR3 nucleotides are TGCAGTGCTAGGGCACCGGGACGGTCATACTACGAGCAGTACTTC.

This clonotype appeared many times. The chain is built from TRBV6-5 and TRBJ2-1, with 9 bases aligning to TRBD2. Germline lookup yields CDR1 MNHEY and CDR2 SVGAGI. Trimming cost V 6 bases and J 5 bases; bases outside gene matches: 5. This CDR3 is 14 amino acids long. The CDR3 sequence: CASRDSGGNNEQFF. The DNA of the CDR3 is TGTGCCAGCAGGGATAGCGGGGGTAACAATGAGCAGTTCTTC.

The sample holds many counts of this clonotype. The rearrangement joins TRBV7-8 to TRBJ2-1; D assignment may be TRBD1 or TRBD2 (6 bases each). The CDR3 has 18 residues. CDR1 SGHVS and CDR2 FQNEAQ come from the germline V gene. Between the trimmed V and J ends, which lost 5 bases and 0 bases, there was a span of 20 bases. The CDR3 bases are TGTGCCAGCAGCCCCCCCGGGGGCAGGGAGAGCTCCTACAATGAGCAGTTCTTC. Its translation: CASSPPGGRESSYNEQFF.

The chain is built from TRBV4-1 and TRBJ2-4; D unresolved. Trimming took off 3 bases at V and 3 bases at J, with 12 bases between the two ends. The CDR3 sequence is 15 residues long. Germline V lookup: CDR1 MGHRA, CDR2 YSYEKL. CDR3 amino acids: CASSQDTLVKNIQYF. The CDR3, as DNA: TGCGCCAGCAGCCAGGATACACTGGTCAAAAACATTCAGTACTTC.

This chain joins TRBV6-5 and TRBJ2-5, with D perhaps matching TRBD1 or TRBD2 (6 bases each). The germline V gene encodes CDR1 MNHEY and CDR2 SVGAGI. Trimming pared 4 bases from V and 11 bases from J, leaving 20 bases between. This CDR3 contains 14 residues. The CDR3 is CASSFGGSPNEQYF. The CDR3 bases are TGTGCCAGCAGTTTCGGGGGCAGTCCCAATGAGCAGTACTTC.

CDR3 nucleotide sequence: TGTGCCAGCAGTGTACCCGGGGGGGCTGGAGATACGCAGTATTTT. This codes for CASSVPGGAGDTQYF. The rearrangement joins TRBV2 to TRBJ2-3; 8 bases match TRBD2. After removal of 4 bases from V and 5 bases from J, the junction contained 8 bases not matched to a gene. CDR3 length: 15 amino acids. Germline CDR1 reads SNHLY; CDR2 reads FYNNEI.

With respect to this clonotype: This sequence may be a read error, since a much larger clone differs from it by one base. The chain employs TRBV6-1 and TRBJ2-5; 11 nucleotides agree with TRBD2. This CDR3 is 15 amino acids long. The junction had 12 bases not matched to a gene; V was cut back by 11 bases and J by 4 bases. CDR1 is MNHNS, CDR2 SASEGT, per germline. DNA of the CDR3: TGTGCCGCCGGTATTAGCGGGGGGGCAGGAGAGACCCAGTACTTC. Encoded protein: CAAGISGGAGETQYF.

J is TRBJ1-4 and V is TRBV7-9; D might be TRBD1 (5 bases). Germline CDR1 SEHNR, CDR2 FQNEAQ (reference sequence). This CDR3 spans 15 amino acids. Trimming removed 6 bases at V and 5 bases at J, with 16 bases between. DNA of the CDR3: TGTGCCAGCAGTCGGGCCCTGGGGCAAAATGAAAAACTGTTTTTT. Translation gives CASSRALGQNEKLFF.

The chain couples TRBV20-1 to TRBJ2-3; 16 nucleotides agree with TRBD2. Per the germline V gene, CDR1 is DFQATT and CDR2 is SNEGSKA (reference sequence). V lost 5 bases to trimming and J lost 4 bases; unmatched junction nucleotides: 9. The CDR3 is 17 residues long. The DNA of the CDR3 is TGCAGTGCTGCCCCGGGACTAGCGGGGGGGATGGCAGATACGCAGTATTTT. It yields the protein CSAAPGLAGGMADTQYF.

This clonotype was seen at least ten times. The gene calls are TRBV12-3 or TRBV12-4 and TRBJ2-7, with 8 bases matching TRBD2. This CDR3 is 13 amino acids long. V shed 5 bases, J shed 3 bases, and the junction held 3 bases outside the gene matches. This CDR3 reads CASSSGGGYEQYF. Written as DNA, the CDR3 is TGTGCCAGCAGTAGCGGGGGTGGCTACGAGCAGTACTTC.

At least ten counts were recorded for this clonotype. The V gene is TRBV7-3, the J gene TRBJ2-5; 9 bases are shared with TRBD2. CDR1 SGHTA and CDR2 FQGTGA come from the germline V gene. J gave up 4 bases and V 2 bases, and 5 bases lay outside the gene matches. This CDR3 has 15 residues. The CDR3 coding sequence is TGTGCCAGCAGCTTAGCGGGGGGGCCCCGAGAGACCCAGTACTTC. Translated: CASSLAGGPRETQYF.

This rearrangement joins TRBV20-1 to TRBJ1-1; possible D gene TRBD1, 5 bases. CDR1 is DFQATT, CDR2 SNEGSKA, per germline (reference sequence). Trimming cost V 5 bases and J 4 bases, with 14 bases left between them. The CDR3 totals 13 residues. The DNA of the CDR3 is TGCAGTGCTCTCGGGGGGAGGTCCACTGAAGCTTTCTTT. As protein: CSALGGRSTEAFF.

This clonotype was observed many times. The J gene is TRBJ1-1, the V gene TRBV12-3 or TRBV12-4; D is unresolved. The CDR3 is made up of 14 amino acids. Trimming removed 6 bases from V and 6 bases from J, with 17 bases in between. The CDR3 bases are TGTGCCAGCAGACAGAACGGGCTCTACGCTGAAGCTTTCTTT. Translation: CASRQNGLYAEAFF.

In its sample, this clonotype was seen a few times. This chain links TRBV7-2 with TRBJ1-4; D perhaps matches TRBD1 (6 bases). Germline loops: CDR1 SGHTA, CDR2 FQGNSA. The CDR3 is 16 residues long. Between the trimmed V and J ends, which lost 4 bases and 3 bases, there was a span of 15 bases. The CDR3 DNA follows: TGTGCCAGCAGCTACATTTCAGGACAGCCTAATGAAAAACTGTTTTTT. It translates to CASSYISGQPNEKLFF.

Of note for this clonotype: This may arise from a read error, as a much more abundant clone is one base away. The CDR3 coding sequence is TGTGCCAGCAGTTACTCATGGGGGAGAATGAACACTGAAGCTTTCTTT. Its translation is CASSYSWGRMNTEAFF. The chain has TRBV6-2 or TRBV6-3 and TRBJ1-1, with a possible D match to TRBD1 (5 bases). The V gene's germline CDR1 is MNHEY and CDR2 SVGEGT. V dropped 0 bases and J dropped 0 bases, with 11 bases sitting between them. The CDR3 runs to 16 residues.

This clonotype was picked up a small number of times. The chain has TRBV12-3 or TRBV12-4 and TRBJ2-2; TRBD2 aligns across 15 bases. The CDR3 runs to 16 residues. After removal of 5 bases from V and 6 bases from J, the junction contained 4 bases not matched to a gene. The CDR3 DNA reads TGTGCCAGCAGTCCGGGACTAGCGGGGGGCTCCGGGGAGCTGTTTTTT. Translation gives CASSPGLAGGSGELFF.

This clonotype was recorded a few times. A much larger clone sits a single nucleotide away, making a read error possible. The CDR3 DNA follows: TGCAGGGCTGAGAGGGGTAAAAACATTCAGTACTTC. Its translation is CRAERGKNIQYF. The chain has TRBV20-1 and TRBJ2-4; D is possibly TRBD1 or TRBD2 (5 bases each). Germline values: CDR1 DFQATT, CDR2 SNEGSKA (reference sequence). CDR3 size: 12 residues.

This clonotype was seen only a few times. Since a much larger clone is just one base distant, this may be a read error. The J gene is TRBJ2-7, the V gene TRBV30; unclear D gene. Per the germline V gene, CDR1 is GTSNPN and CDR2 is SVGIG (reference sequence). V was pared by 4 bases and J by 7 bases, with 17 bases between. CDR3 length: 13 residues. CDR3 bases: TGTGCCTGGAACATTTATCATGGCTATGAGCAGTACTTC. Translating gives CAWNIYHGYEQYF.

The V and J genes are TRBV13 and TRBJ2-1; 9 positions agree with TRBD1. Germline V gives CDR1 PRHDT, CDR2 FYEKMQ (reference sequence). The J segment lost 6 bases and the V segment lost 5 bases, leaving 11 bases of the junction unmatched. The CDR3 consists of 16 residues. CDR3 protein: CASSISRDRVLNEQFF. The CDR3 coding sequence is TGTGCCAGCAGCATAAGTCGGGACAGGGTCCTCAATGAGCAGTTCTTC.

In this sample, this clonotype turned up many times. The genes are TRBV7-3 and TRBJ1-2, with TRBD1 identical over 8 bases. The CDR3 contains 14 residues. Germline CDR1 and CDR2: SGHTA and FQGTGA. V shed 3 bases, J shed 8 bases, and the junction held 8 bases outside the gene matches. The CDR3 DNA reads as TGTGCCAGCAGCTTCGATCGAACAGGGGGGGGCTACACCTTC. Its protein product is CASSFDRTGGGYTF.